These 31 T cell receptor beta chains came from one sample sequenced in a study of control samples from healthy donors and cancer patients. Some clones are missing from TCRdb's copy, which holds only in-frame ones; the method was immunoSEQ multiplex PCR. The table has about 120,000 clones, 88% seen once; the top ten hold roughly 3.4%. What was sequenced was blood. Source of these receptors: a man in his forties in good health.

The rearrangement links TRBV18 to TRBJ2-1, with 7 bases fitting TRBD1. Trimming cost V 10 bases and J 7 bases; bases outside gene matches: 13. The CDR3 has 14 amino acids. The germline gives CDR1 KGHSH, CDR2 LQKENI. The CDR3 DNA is TGTGCCACCAAACCGGGACAGAGAGTTAATGAGCAGTTCTTC. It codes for CATKPGQRVNEQFF.

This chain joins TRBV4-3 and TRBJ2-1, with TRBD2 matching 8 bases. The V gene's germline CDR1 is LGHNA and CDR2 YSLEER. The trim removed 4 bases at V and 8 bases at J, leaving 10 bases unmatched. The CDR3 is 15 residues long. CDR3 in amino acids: CASSPGLAGVDEQFF. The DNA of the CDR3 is TGCGCCAGCAGCCCCGGACTAGCTGGTGTCGATGAGCAGTTCTTC.

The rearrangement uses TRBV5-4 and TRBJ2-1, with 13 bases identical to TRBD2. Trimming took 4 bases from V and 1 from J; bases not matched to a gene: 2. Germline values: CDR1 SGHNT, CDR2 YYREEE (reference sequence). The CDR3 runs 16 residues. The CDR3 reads CASSLGLAGSYNEQFF. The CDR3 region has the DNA TGTGCCAGCAGCCTGGGACTAGCGGGGTCCTACAATGAGCAGTTCTTC.

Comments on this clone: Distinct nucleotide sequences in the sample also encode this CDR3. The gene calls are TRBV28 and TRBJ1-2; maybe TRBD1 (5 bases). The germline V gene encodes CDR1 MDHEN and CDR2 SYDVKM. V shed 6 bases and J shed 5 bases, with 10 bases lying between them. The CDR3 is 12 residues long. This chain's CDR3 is CASSLGGYGYTF. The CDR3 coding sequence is TGTGCCAGCAGCCTGGGGGGATATGGCTACACCTTC.

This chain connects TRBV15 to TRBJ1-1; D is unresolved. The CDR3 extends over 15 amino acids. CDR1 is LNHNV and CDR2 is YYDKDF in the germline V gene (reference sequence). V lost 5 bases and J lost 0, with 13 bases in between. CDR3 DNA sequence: TGTGCCACCAGCCCACGGACTGAAATGAACACTGAAGCTTTCTTT. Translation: CATSPRTEMNTEAFF.

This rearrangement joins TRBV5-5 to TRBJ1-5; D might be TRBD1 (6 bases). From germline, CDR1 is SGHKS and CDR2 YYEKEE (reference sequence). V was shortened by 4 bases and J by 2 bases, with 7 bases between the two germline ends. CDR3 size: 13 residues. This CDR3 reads CASSQGRNQPQHF. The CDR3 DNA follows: TGTGCCAGCAGCCAGGGGCGCAATCAGCCCCAGCATTTT.

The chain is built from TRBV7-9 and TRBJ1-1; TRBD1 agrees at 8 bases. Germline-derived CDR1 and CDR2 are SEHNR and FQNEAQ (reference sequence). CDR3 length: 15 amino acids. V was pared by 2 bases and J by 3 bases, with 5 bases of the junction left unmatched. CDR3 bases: TGTGCCAGCAGCTTATCTCTGGGACAGGACACTGAAGCTTTCTTT. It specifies CASSLSLGQDTEAFF.

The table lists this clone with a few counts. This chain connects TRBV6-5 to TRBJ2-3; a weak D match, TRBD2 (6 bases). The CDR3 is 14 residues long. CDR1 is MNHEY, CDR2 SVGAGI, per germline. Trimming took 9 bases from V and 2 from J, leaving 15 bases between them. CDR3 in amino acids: CASSWWGVTDTQYF. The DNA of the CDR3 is TGTGCCAGTTCTTGGTGGGGGGTCACAGATACGCAGTATTTT.

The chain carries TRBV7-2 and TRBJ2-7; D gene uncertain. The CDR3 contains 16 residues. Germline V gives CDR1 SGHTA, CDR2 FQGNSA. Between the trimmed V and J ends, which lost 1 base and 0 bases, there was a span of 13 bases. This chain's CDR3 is CASSLGHLVSSYEQYF. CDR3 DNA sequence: TGTGCCAGCAGCTTAGGACACCTAGTGAGCTCCTACGAGCAGTACTTC.

CDR3 loop: CASSQDGVRGRYEQYF. The CDR3 nucleotides read TGTGCCAGCAGCCAAGATGGTGTCAGGGGCCGATACGAGCAGTACTTC. The chain links TRBV3-1 (or the pseudogene TRBV3-2) to TRBJ2-7; the D gene is possibly TRBD1 (6 bases). CDR3 length: 16 residues. Between the trimmed V and J ends, which lost 0 bases and 4 bases, there was a span of 16 bases. CDR1 and CDR2 from the germline V gene are LGHDT and YNNKEL (reference sequence).

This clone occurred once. The CDR3 region is CATSRDGFGSRGYSNQPQHF. CDR3 nucleotide sequence: TGTGCCACCAGCAGAGATGGCTTCGGGTCGAGGGGGTATAGCAATCAGCCCCAGCATTTT. The chain joins TRBV15 to TRBJ1-5; TRBD1 is a possible D gene (6 bases). The germline V and J ends were trimmed by 0 bases and 0 bases, with 21 bases remaining between them. Germline V gives CDR1 LNHNV, CDR2 YYDKDF (reference sequence). The CDR3 is 20 residues long.

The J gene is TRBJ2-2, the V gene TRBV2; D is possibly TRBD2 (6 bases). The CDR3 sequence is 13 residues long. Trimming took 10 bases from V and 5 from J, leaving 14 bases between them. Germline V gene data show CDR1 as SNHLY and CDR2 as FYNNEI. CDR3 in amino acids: CANSGTATGELFF. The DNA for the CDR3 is TGTGCCAACTCCGGGACTGCAACCGGGGAGCTGTTTTTT.

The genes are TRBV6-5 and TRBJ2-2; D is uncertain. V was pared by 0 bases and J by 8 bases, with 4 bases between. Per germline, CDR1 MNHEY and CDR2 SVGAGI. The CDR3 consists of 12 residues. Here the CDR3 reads CASSYSTGELFF. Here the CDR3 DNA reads TGTGCCAGCAGTTACTCGACGGGGGAGCTGTTTTTT.

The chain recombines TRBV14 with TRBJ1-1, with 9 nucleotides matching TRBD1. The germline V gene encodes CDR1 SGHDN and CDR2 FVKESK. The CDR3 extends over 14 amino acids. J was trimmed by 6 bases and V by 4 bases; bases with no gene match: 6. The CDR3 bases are TGTGCCAGCAGCCGGGACAGGGTTCGGGCTGAAGCTTTCTTT. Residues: CASSRDRVRAEAFF.

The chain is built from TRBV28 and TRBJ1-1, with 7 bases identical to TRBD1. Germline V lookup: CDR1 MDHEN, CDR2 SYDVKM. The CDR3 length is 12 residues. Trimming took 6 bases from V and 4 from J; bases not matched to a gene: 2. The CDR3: CASSGQVTEAFF. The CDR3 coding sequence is TGTGCCAGCAGCGGACAGGTCACTGAAGCTTTCTTT.

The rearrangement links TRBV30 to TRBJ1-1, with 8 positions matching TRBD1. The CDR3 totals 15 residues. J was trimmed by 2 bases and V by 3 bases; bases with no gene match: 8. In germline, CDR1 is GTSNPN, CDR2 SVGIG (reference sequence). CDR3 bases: TGTGCCTGGAGGGATCTGGACAGGGTAAACACTGAAGCTTTCTTT. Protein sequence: CAWRDLDRVNTEAFF.

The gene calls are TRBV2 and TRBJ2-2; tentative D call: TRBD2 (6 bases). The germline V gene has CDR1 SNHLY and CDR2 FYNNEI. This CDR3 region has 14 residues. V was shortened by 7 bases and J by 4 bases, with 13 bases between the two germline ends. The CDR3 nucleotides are TGTGCCAGCAAAGGGGCGCGGGGCACCGGGGAGCTGTTTTTT. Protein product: CASKGARGTGELFF. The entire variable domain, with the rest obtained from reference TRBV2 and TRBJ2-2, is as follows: EPEVTQTPSHQVTQMGQEVILRCVPISNHLYFYWYRQILGQKVEFLVSFYNNEISEKSEIFDDQFSVERPDGSNFTLKIRSTKLEDSAMYFCASKGARGTGELFFGEGSRLTVL.

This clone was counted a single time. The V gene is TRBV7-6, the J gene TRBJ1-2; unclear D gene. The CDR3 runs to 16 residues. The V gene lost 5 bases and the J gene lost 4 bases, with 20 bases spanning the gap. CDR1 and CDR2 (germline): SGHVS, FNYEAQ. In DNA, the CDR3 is TGTGCCAGCAGCCCAGATGAGGGTCCCGGAGGCTATGGCTACACCTTC. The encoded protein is CASSPDEGPGGYGYTF.

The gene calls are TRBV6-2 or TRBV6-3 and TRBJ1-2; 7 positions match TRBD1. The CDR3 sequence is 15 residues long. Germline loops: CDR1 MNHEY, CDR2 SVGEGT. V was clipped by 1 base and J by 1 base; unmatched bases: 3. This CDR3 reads CASSYWGQNNYGYTF. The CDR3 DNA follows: TGTGCCAGCAGTTACTGGGGACAGAATAACTATGGCTACACCTTC.

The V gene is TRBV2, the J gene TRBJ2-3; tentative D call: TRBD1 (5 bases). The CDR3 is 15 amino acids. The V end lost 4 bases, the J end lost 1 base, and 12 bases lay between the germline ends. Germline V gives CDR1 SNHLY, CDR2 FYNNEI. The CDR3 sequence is CASSGGQGGTDTQYF. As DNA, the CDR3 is TGTGCCAGCAGTGGTGGGCAGGGCGGCACAGATACGCAGTATTTT.

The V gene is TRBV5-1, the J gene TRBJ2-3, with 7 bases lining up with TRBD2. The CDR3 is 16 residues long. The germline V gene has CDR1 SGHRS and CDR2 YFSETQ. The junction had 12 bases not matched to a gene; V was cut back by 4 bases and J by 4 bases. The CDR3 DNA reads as TGCGCCAGCAGCAAATCCGGGCCCGCGGGGGCAGATACGCAGTATTTT. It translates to CASSKSGPAGADTQYF.

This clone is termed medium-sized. CDR3 protein: CASSSGQGVRQPQHF. The CDR3 coding sequence is TGTGCCAGCAGTTCCGGACAGGGGGTTCGACAGCCCCAGCATTTT. The chain carries TRBV6-2 or TRBV6-3 and TRBJ1-5, with 10 bases that match TRBD1. Germline V gene sequence: CDR1 MNHEY, CDR2 SVGEGT. V gave up 4 bases and J gave up 7 bases; unmatched junction bases: 7. CDR3 length: 15 residues.

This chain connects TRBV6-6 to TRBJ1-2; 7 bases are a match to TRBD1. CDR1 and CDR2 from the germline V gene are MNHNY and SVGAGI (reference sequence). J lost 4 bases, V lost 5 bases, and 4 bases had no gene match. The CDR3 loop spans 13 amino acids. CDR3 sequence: CASSTDRAYGYTF. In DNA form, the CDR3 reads TGTGCCAGCAGTACAGACAGGGCCTATGGCTACACCTTC.

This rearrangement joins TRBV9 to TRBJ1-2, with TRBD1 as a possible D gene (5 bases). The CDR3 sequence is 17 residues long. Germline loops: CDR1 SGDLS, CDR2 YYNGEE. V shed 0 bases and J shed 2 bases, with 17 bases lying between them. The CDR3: CASSVGPQGEVNYGYTF. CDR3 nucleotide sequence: TGTGCCAGCAGCGTAGGGCCCCAGGGTGAGGTGAACTATGGCTACACCTTC.

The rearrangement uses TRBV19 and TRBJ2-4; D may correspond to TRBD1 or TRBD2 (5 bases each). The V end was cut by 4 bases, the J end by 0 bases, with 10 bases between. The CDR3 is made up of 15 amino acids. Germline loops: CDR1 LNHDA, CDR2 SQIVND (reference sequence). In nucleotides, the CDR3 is TGTGCCAGTAGTAAGGGTGGGACAGCCAAAAACATTCAGTACTTC. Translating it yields CASSKGGTAKNIQYF.

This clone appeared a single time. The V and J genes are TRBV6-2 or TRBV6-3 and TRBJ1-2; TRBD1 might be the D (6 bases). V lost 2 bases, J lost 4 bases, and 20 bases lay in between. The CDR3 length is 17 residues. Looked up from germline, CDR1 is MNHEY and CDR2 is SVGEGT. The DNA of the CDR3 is TGTGCCAGCAGTTACGCAGACGTAACCGGGACACTCTATGGCTACACCTTC. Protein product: CASSYADVTGTLYGYTF.

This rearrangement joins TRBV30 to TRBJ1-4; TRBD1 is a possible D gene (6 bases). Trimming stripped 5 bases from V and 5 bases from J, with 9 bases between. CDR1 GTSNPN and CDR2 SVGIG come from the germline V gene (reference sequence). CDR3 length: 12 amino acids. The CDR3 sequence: CAWGQKNEKLFF. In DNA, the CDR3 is TGTGCCTGGGGACAGAAGAATGAAAAACTGTTTTTT. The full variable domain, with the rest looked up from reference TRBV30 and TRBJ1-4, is SQTIHQWPATLVQPVGSPLSLECTVEGTSNPNLYWYRQAAGRGLQLLFYSVGIGQISSEVPQNLSASRPQDRQFILSSKKLLLSDSGFYLCAWGQKNEKLFFGSGTQLSVL.

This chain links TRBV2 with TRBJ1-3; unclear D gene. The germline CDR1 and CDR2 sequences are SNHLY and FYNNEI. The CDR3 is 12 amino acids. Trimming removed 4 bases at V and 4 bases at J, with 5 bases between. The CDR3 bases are TGTGCCAGCAGTGCTGAGGGAAACACCATATATTTT. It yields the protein CASSAEGNTIYF.

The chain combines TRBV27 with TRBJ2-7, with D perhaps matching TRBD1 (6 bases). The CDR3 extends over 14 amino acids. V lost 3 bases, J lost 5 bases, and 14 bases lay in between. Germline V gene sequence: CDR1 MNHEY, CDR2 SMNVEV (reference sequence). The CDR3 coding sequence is TGTGCCAGCAGTTTGGGGACAACCAACAACGAGCAGTACTTC. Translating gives CASSLGTTNNEQYF.

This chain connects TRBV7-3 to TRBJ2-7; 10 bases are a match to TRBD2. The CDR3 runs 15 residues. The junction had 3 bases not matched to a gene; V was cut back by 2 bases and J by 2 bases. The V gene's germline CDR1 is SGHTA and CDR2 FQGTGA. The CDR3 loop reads CASSLASGGAYEQYF. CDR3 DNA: TGTGCCAGCAGCTTAGCCAGCGGGGGGGCCTACGAGCAGTACTTC.

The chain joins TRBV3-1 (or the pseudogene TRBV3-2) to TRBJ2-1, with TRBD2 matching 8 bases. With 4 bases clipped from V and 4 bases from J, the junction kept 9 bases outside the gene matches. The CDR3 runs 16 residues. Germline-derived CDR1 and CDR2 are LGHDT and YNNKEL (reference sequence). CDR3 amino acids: CASSPTLAGGYNEQFF. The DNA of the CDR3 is TGTGCCAGCAGCCCCACTCTAGCGGGTGGTTACAATGAGCAGTTCTTC.